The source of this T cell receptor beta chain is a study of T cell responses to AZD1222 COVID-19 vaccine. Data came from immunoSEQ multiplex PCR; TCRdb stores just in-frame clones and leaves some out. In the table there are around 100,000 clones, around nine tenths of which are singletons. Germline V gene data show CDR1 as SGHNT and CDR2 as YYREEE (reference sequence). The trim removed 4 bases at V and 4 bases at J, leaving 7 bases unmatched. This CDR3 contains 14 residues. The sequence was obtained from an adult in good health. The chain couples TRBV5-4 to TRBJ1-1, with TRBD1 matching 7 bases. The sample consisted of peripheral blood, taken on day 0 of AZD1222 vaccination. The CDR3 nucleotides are TGTGCCAGCAGCAGATGGACAGGCTCCACTGAAGCTTTCTTT. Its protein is CASSRWTGSTEAFF.